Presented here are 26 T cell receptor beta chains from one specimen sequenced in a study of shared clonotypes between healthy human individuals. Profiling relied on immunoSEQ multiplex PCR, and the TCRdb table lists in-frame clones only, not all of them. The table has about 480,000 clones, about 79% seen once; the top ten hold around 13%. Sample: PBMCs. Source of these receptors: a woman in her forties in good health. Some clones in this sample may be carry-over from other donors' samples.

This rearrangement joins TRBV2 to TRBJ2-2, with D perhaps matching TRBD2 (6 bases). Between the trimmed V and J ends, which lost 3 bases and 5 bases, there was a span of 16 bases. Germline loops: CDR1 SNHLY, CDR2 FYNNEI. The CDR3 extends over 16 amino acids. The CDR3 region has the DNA TGTGCCAGCAGTGATTGGCAGGGACTTTCAACCGGGGAGCTGTTTTTT. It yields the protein CASSDWQGLSTGELFF.

The CDR3 coding sequence is TGTGCCAGCAGTGAATCTGGGGGTCGCCAGCCCCAGCATTTT. It encodes CASSESGGRQPQHF. The chain couples TRBV25-1 to TRBJ1-5, with D perhaps TRBD1 (5 bases). V dropped 1 base and J dropped 7 bases, with 11 bases sitting between them. The CDR3 is made up of 14 amino acids. The germline V gene encodes CDR1 MGHDK and CDR2 SYGVNS. Complete variable domain (other parts from reference TRBV25-1 and TRBJ1-5): EADIYQTPRYLVIGTGKKITLECSQTMGHDKMYWYQQDPGMELHLIHYSYGVNSTEKGDLSSESTVSRIRTEHFPLTLESARPSHTSQYLCASSESGGRQPQHFGDGTRLSIL.

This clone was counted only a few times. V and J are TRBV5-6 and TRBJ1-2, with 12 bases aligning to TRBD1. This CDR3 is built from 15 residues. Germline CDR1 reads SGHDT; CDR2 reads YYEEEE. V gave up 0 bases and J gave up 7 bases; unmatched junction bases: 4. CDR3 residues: CASSLGGTGGGGYTF. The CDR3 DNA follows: TGTGCCAGCAGCTTGGGCGGGACAGGGGGCGGTGGCTACACCTTC.

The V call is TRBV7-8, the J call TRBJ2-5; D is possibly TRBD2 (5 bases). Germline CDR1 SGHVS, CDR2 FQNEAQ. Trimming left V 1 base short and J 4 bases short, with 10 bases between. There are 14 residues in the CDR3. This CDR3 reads CASSLGGSLETQYF. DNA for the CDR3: TGTGCCAGCAGCTTAGGAGGGTCATTAGAGACCCAGTACTTC.

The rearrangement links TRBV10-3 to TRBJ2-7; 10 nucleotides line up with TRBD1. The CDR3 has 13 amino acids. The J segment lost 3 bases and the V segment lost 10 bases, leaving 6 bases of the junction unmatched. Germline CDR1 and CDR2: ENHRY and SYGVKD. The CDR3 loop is CATGQGGNYEQYF. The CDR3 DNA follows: TGTGCCACCGGACAGGGGGGGAACTACGAGCAGTACTTC.

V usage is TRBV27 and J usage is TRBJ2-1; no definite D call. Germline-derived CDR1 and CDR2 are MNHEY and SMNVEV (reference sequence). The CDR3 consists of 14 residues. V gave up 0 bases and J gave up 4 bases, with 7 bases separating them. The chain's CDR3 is CASSLSDLYNEQFF. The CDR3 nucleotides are TGTGCCAGCAGTTTATCCGATCTGTACAATGAGCAGTTCTTC.

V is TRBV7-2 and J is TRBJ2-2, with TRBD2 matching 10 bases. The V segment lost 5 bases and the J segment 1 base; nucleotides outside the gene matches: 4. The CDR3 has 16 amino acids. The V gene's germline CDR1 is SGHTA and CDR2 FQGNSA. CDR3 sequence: CASSITSGVNTGELFF. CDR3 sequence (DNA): TGTGCCAGCAGCATCACTAGCGGGGTGAACACCGGGGAGCTGTTTTTT.

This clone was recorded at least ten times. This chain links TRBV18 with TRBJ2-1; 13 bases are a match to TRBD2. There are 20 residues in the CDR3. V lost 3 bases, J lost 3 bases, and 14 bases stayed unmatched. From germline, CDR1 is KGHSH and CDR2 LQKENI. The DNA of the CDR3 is TGTGCCAGCTCACCCGGGGACGGTGGACTAGCGGGAGTGCTCTACAATGAGCAGTTCTTC. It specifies CASSPGDGGLAGVLYNEQFF.

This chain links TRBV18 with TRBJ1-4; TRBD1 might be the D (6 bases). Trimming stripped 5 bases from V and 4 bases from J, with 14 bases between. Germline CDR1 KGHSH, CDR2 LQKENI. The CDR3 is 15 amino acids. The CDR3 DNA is TGTGCCAGCTCATTCGTCTCCAGGGGTAATGAAAAACTGTTTTTT. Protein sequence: CASSFVSRGNEKLFF.

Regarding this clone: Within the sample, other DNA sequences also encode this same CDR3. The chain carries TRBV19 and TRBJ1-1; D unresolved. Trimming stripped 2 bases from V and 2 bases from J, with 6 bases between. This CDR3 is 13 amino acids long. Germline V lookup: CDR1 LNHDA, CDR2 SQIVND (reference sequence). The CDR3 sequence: CASSISRNTEAFF. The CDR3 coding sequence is TGTGCCAGTAGTATAAGCAGAAACACTGAAGCTTTCTTT.

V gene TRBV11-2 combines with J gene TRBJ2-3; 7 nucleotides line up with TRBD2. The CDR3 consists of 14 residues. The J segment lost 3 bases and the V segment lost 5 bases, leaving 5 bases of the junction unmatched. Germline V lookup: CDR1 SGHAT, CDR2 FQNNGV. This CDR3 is CASSPRDYTDTQYF. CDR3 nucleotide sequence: TGTGCCAGCAGCCCCCGGGACTATACAGATACGCAGTATTTT.

The CDR3 DNA sequence: TGTGCCATCAGTGAGTCGACCGGGACAGTTAATTCACCCCTCCACTTT. This sequence encodes CAISESTGTVNSPLHF. V gene TRBV10-3 combines with J gene TRBJ1-6, with 7 bases that match TRBD1. V trimming: 0 bases; J trimming: 6 bases; junction bases outside the gene matches: 5. Germline CDR1 reads ENHRY; CDR2 reads SYGVKD. The CDR3 is 16 residues long.

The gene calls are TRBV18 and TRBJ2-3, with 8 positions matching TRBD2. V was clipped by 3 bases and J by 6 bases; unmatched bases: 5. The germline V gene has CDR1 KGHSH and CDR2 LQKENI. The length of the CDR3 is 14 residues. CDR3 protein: CASSPPGGRDTQYF. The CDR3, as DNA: TGTGCCAGCTCACCCCCTGGCGGGAGGGATACGCAGTATTTT.

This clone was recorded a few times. CDR3 residues: CASSGGAFRDTQYF. In nucleotides, the CDR3 is TGCGCCAGCAGCGGGGGGGCGTTCCGGGATACGCAGTATTTT. This chain connects TRBV5-1 to TRBJ2-3; D is perhaps TRBD2 (7 bases). The CDR3 extends over 14 amino acids. The V and J ends lost 4 bases and 6 bases respectively, with 15 bases between them. The V gene's germline CDR1 is SGHRS and CDR2 YFSETQ. Supplemented by reference TRBV5-1 and TRBJ2-3, the full variable domain reads KAGVTQTPRYLIKTRGQQVTLSCSPISGHRSVSWYQQTPGQGLQFLFEYFSETQRNKGNFPGRFSGRQFSNSRSEMNVSTLELGDSALYLCASSGGAFRDTQYFGPGTRLTVL.

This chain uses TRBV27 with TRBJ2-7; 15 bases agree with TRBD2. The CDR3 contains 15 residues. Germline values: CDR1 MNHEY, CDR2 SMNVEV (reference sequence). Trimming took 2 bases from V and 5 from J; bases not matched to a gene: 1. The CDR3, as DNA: TGTGCCAGCAGTTTAGGGACTAGCGGGAGGAACGAGCAGTACTTC. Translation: CASSLGTSGRNEQYF.

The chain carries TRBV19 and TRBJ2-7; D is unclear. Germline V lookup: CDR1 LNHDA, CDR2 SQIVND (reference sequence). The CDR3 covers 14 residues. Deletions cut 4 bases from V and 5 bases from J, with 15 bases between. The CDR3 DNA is TGTGCCAGTAGTAGGGTCTTGCGCTTGCACGAGCAGTACTTC. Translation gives CASSRVLRLHEQYF.

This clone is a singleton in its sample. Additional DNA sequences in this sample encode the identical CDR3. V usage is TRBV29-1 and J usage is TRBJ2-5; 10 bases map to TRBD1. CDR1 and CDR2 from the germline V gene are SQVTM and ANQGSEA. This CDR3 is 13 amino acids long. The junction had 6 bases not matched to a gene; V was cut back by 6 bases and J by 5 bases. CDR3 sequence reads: CSVSGTGAETQYF. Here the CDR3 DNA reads TGCAGCGTATCCGGGACAGGGGCCGAGACCCAGTACTTC.

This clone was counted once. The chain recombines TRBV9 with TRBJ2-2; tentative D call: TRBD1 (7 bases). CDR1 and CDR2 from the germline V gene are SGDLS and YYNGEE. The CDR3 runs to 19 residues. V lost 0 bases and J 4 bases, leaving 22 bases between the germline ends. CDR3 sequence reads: CASSVVGGTESMGTGELFF. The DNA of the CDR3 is TGTGCCAGCAGCGTAGTAGGGGGGACAGAATCGATGGGCACCGGGGAGCTGTTTTTT.

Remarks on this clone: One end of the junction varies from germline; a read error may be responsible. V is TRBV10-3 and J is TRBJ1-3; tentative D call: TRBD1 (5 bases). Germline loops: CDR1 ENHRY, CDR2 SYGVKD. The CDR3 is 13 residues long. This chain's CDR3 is CASSQQEGNTIYF. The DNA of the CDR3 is TGTGCCAGCAGTCAACAGGAGGGGAACACCATATATTTT.

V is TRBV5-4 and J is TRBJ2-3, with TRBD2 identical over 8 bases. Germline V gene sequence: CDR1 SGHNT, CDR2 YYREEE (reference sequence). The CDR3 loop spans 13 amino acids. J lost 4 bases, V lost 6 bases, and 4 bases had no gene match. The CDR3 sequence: CASTREGADTQYF. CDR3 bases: TGTGCCAGCACCCGGGAGGGAGCAGATACGCAGTATTTT.

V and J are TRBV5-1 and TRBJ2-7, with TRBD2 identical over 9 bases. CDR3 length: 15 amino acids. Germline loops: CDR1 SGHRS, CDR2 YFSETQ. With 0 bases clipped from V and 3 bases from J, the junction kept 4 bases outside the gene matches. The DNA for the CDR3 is TGCGCCAGCAGCTTGGTGGCGGGAGGGAACTACGAGCAGTACTTC. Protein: CASSLVAGGNYEQYF.

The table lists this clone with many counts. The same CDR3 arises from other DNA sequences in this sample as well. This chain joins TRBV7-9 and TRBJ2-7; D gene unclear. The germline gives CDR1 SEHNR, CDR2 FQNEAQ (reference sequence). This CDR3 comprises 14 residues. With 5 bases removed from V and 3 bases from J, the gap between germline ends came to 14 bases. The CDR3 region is CASSLGLEGYEQYF. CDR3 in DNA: TGTGCCAGCAGCCTGGGGTTGGAAGGCTACGAGCAGTACTTC.

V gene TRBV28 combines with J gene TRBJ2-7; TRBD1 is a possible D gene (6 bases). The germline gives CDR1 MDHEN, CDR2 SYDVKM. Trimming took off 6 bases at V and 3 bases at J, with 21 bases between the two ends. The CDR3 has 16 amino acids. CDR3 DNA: TGTGCCAGCAGCTCTCCCGCGAGGTTAGGGGGCTACGAGCAGTACTTC. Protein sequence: CASSSPARLGGYEQYF.

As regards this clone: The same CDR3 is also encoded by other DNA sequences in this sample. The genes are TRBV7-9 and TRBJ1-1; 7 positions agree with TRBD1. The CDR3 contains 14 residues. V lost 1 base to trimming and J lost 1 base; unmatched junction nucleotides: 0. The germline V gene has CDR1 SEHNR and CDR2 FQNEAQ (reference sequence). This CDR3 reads CASSLGQGNTEAFF. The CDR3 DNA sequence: TGTGCCAGCAGCTTAGGACAGGGGAACACTGAAGCTTTCTTT.

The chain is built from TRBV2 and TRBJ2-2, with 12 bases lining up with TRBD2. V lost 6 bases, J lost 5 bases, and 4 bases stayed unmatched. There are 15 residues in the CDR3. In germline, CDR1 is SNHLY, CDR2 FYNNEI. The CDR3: CASSPLAGGTGELFF. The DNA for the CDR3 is TGTGCCAGCAGCCCTCTAGCGGGAGGGACCGGGGAGCTGTTTTTT.

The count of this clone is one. Here the CDR3 DNA reads TGTGCCACCTCAGGGGCAATAGCGGGAGCCGGTGAGCAGTTCTTC. It translates to CATSGAIAGAGEQFF. The chain carries TRBV10-3 and TRBJ2-1; TRBD2 matches 9 bases. Per the germline V gene, CDR1 is ENHRY and CDR2 is SYGVKD. The CDR3 sequence is 15 residues long. The J segment lost 9 bases and the V segment lost 10 bases, leaving 16 bases of the junction unmatched.